This is a list of T cell receptor beta chains from one sample in a study of T cell repertoires in ileal Crohn's disease. Sequenced by immunoSEQ multiplex PCR; TCRdb stores in-frame clones only, minus some. Among thousands of clones listed, roughly three quarters were seen once. Sample: ileal tissue. The receptors come from an adult with Crohn's disease. Both conserved end residues are part of each CDR3. A D gene is named only where the DNA matches it firmly. Some rows have no size entry. The others give once, few or many, or a class for an expanded clone.

>TRBV5-5|-|large|TRBJ1-3
TGTGCCAGCAGCTTGGCCGGGTCTGGAAACACCATATATTTT
CASSLAGSGNTIYF
>TRBV4-3|TRBD2|-|TRBJ2-1
TGCGCCAGCAGCCAAGAAGCGGGAGGCTCCTACAATGAGCAGTTCTTC
CASSQEAGGSYNEQFF
>TRBV6-1|-|-|TRBJ2-1
TGTGCCAGCGCAGGACCTCTTGAAGAGTTCTTC
CASAGPLEEFF
>TRBV4-3|TRBD2|-|TRBJ2-7
TGCGCCAGCAGCCAAGAGGGACTAGCGGGGTTCTCCTACGAGCAGTACTTC
CASSQEGLAGFSYEQYF
>TRBV12-5|-|-|TRBJ2-1
TGTGCTAGTGATGGGGGATCCTACAATGAGCAGTTCTTC
CASDGGSYNEQFF
>TRBV9|TRBD2|few|TRBJ2-1
TGTGCCAGCAGCGTATTCGGGCTAGCGGCTGGCGATGAGCAGTTCTTC
CASSVFGLAAGDEQFF
>TRBV29-1|TRBD2|-|TRBJ2-1
TGCAGCGTCCTCCCCTTTAGCGGGTCGGAGCAGTTCTTC
CSVLPFSGSEQFF
>TRBV6-1|-|-|TRBJ1-1
TGTGCCAGCACCGTCAGGATGAACACTGAAGCTTTCTTT
CASTVRMNTEAFF
>TRBV7-9|-|-|TRBJ2-2
TGTGCCAGCAGCTTAATGTCCGGGGAGCTGTTTTTT
CASSLMSGELFF
>TRBV6-5|TRBD1|-|TRBJ2-4
TGTGCCAGCAGTGCGGACAGGGGCGCTAAAAACATTCAGTACTTC
CASSADRGAKNIQYF
>TRBV7-2|TRBD2|-|TRBJ2-7
TGTGCCAGCAGCTTTAGCGGGGACTACTACGAGCAGTACTTC
CASSFSGDYYEQYF
>TRBV6-6|-|-|TRBJ2-5
TGTGCCAGCAGTTACTTCGGGGGCCAAGAGACCCAGTACTTC
CASSYFGGQETQYF
>TRBV18|-|-|TRBJ1-1
TGTGCCAGCTCACCCTCTCCGAACACTGAAGCTTTCTTT
CASSPSPNTEAFF
>TRBV7-8|-|few|TRBJ2-7
TGTGCCAGCAGCGCTAGCTCCTACGAGCAGTACTTC
CASSASSYEQYF
>TRBV7-3|TRBD1|-|TRBJ2-3
TGTGCCAGCAGCTTACAGCAGGGGGCTAGGACAGATACGCAGTATTTT
CASSLQQGARTDTQYF
>TRBV25-1|-|-|TRBJ1-5
TGTCTGAGAGCGGAACTCACCCGGGGCAATCAGCCCCAGCATTTT
CLRAELTRGNQPQHF
>TRBV5-5|-|-|TRBJ1-5
TGTGCCAGCAGCTTGGAATGGGGCCAGCCCCAGCATTTT
CASSLEWGQPQHF
>TRBV6-4|TRBD2|-|TRBJ2-3
TGTGCCAGCAGCCCGGGACTAGCATCCATCGATACGCAGTATTTT
CASSPGLASIDTQYF
>TRBV27|-|-|TRBJ2-3
TGTGCCAGCAGTTCTCCGCCGGCAGATACGCAGTATTTT
CASSSPPADTQYF
>TRBV5-4|-|-|TRBJ2-1
TGTGCCAGCAGCTTTGAAGGGGAGGAATACAATGAGCAGTTCTTC
CASSFEGEEYNEQFF
>TRBV27|-|-|TRBJ1-1
TGTGCCAGCAGGCCCGGGGGGGGGCCGGACACTGAAGCTTTCTTT
CASRPGGGPDTEAFF
>TRBV5-4|TRBD1|few|TRBJ2-2
TGTGCCAGCAGGTTTACAGGGGGGATCACCGGGGAGCTGTTTTTT
CASRFTGGITGELFF
>TRBV5-4|-|-|TRBJ1-1
TGTGCCAGCAGCTTGGACAGGTCGAACACTGAAGCTTTCTTT
CASSLDRSNTEAFF
>TRBV9|-|few|TRBJ2-3
TGTGCCAGCAGCATCGGTGGCACAGATACGCAGTATTTT
CASSIGGTDTQYF
>TRBV6-1|-|-|TRBJ1-4
TGTGCCAGCAGTGAATACGCAGGAACTAATGAAAAACTGTTTTTT
CASSEYAGTNEKLFF
>TRBV28|-|-|TRBJ1-3
TGTGCCAGCACCCCGGCCAACTCTGGAAACACCATATATTTT
CASTPANSGNTIYF
>TRBV19|-|-|TRBJ2-7
TGTGCCAGTAGTATACGGGTCGGCTACGAGCAGTACTTC
CASSIRVGYEQYF
>TRBV14|TRBD1|-|TRBJ2-1
TGTGCCAGCAGCTTTAACAGGGGACCCTACAATGAGCAGTTCTTC
CASSFNRGPYNEQFF
>TRBV7-8|TRBD1|-|TRBJ2-1
TGTGCCAGCAGCTTAAGGGACAGGGTCTACAATGAGCAGTTCTTC
CASSLRDRVYNEQFF
>TRBV15|-|-|TRBJ2-5
TGTGCCACCAGGGAGGGACAGCAACAAGAGACCCAGTACTTC
CATREGQQQETQYF
>TRBV19|TRBD1|-|TRBJ2-7
TGTGCCAGTAGTTTCGCCGGGACAGGTATCTACGAGCAGTACTTC
CASSFAGTGIYEQYF
>TRBV18|-|-|TRBJ2-7
TGTGCCAGCTCACCTAACTACGAGCAGTACTTC
CASSPNYEQYF
>TRBV9|-|-|TRBJ2-1
TGTGCCAGCAGCGTAAGGAACAATGAGCAGTTCTTC
CASSVRNNEQFF
>TRBV4-3|TRBD2|-|TRBJ2-4
TGCGCCAGCAGCCAAGATTATGGTAGGACTAGCGGGGCCTCAGCCAAAAACATTCAGTACTTC
CASSQDYGRTSGASAKNIQYF
>TRBV28|TRBD2|-|TRBJ2-5
TGTGCCAGCAGCCCACTAGGCAGCGGGAGCTCTGAGACCCAGTACTTC
CASSPLGSGSSETQYF
>TRBV6-5|-|-|TRBJ2-7
TGTGCCAGCAGTTACTCTGGGGTCTCCTACGAGCAGTACTTC
CASSYSGVSYEQYF
>TRBV5-4|-|-|TRBJ2-5
TGTGCCAGCAGCTTTTCTCAAGAGACCCAGTACTTC
CASSFSQETQYF
>TRBV28|-|-|TRBJ2-7
TGTGCCAGCAGTCGTTCAGGTTACGAGCAGTACTTC
CASSRSGYEQYF
>TRBV14|TRBD2|-|TRBJ2-1
TGTGCCAGCAGCCAGATGGGGGGGAGAAAAGATGAGCAGTTCTTC
CASSQMGGRKDEQFF
>TRBV7-2|TRBD2|-|TRBJ2-3
TGTGCCAGCAGCTTAGGGGCGGGGGTAGGTACGCAGTATTTT
CASSLGAGVGTQYF
>TRBV9|-|-|TRBJ2-7
TGTGCCAGCAGCGTAGGTGGTAGCGATCTAGAGCAGTACTTC
CASSVGGSDLEQYF
>TRBV28|TRBD2|few|TRBJ2-7
TGTGCCAGCAACCAACCTACTAGCGGGAGGGTGTACGAGCAGTACTTC
CASNQPTSGRVYEQYF
>TRBV6-5|-|-|TRBJ2-6
TGTGCCAGCAGTTACGGGGAATCTGGGGCCAACGTCCTGACTTTC
CASSYGESGANVLTF
>TRBV15|-|large|TRBJ1-1
TGTGCCACCAGCCTATCAAGGAACACTGAAGCTTTCTTT
CATSLSRNTEAFF
>TRBV18|TRBD1|-|TRBJ1-5
TGTGCCAGCTCACCCGGACAGGGCGTAGAGCCCCAGCATTTT
CASSPGQGVEPQHF
>TRBV5-1|TRBD2|-|TRBJ2-7
TGCGCCAGCAGCTCCTCAGGACTAGCTTCCTACGAGCAGTACTTC
CASSSSGLASYEQYF
>TRBV15|-|-|TRBJ1-5
TGTGCCACCAGCAGAGATATCGAAGGGCAGGGCCAGCATTTT
CATSRDIEGQGQHF
>TRBV6-1|TRBD1|-|TRBJ1-1
TGTGCCAGCAGTTCTGGACAGGGGGGGACTGAAGCTTTCTTT
CASSSGQGGTEAFF
>TRBV27|TRBD1|-|TRBJ1-2
TGTGCCAGCAGTTTATCGGCCCCGACAGGGGCCAATGGCTACACCTTC
CASSLSAPTGANGYTF
>TRBV7-3|TRBD1|-|TRBJ1-2
TGTGCCAGCAGCCTAGGGGGCGCGGGAGGCTACACCTTC
CASSLGGAGGYTF
>TRBV9|-|-|TRBJ2-2
TGTGCCAGCAGCGTAGGTCCCGTTGGGGACACCGGGGAGCTGTTTTTT
CASSVGPVGDTGELFF
>TRBV6-1|-|once|TRBJ2-1
TGTGCCAGCAGTGAAGGGGAAAGCGGAGAGCAGTTCTTC
CASSEGESGEQFF
>TRBV7-3|TRBD1|-|TRBJ2-7
TGTGCCAGCAGCTCGGACAGGAGGCACGAGCAGTACTTC
CASSSDRRHEQYF
>TRBV6-1|-|-|TRBJ1-1
TGTGCCAGCAGTGACGAGGGCAGGTTGACTGAAGCTTTCTTT
CASSDEGRLTEAFF